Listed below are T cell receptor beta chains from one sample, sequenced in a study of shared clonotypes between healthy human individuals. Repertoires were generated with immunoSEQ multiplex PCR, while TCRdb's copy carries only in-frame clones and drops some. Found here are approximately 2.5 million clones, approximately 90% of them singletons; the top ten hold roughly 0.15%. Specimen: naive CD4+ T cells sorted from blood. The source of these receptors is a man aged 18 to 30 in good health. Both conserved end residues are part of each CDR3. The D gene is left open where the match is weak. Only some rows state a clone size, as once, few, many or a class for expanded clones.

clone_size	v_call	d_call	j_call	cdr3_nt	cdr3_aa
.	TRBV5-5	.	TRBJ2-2	TGTGCCAGCAGCTTGTACGGGACCATAAACACCGGGGAGCTGTTTTTT	CASSLYGTINTGELFF
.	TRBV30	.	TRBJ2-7	TGTGCCTGGAGTGCGGGGCCAGGGTCCGGCCACGAGCAGTACTTC	CAWSAGPGSGHEQYF
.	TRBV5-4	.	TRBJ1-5	TGTGCCAGCAGCTCGGACCCAGATAGCAATCAGCCCCAGCATTTT	CASSSDPDSNQPQHF
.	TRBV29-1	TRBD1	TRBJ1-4	TGCAGCGTGCTTACAACCGGGACAGGGGGCAGTGAAAAACTGTTTTTT	CSVLTTGTGGSEKLFF
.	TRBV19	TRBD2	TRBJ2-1	TGTGCCAGTAGTATAGATGGACTAGCGGGAGTGGACAATGAGCAGTTCTTC	CASSIDGLAGVDNEQFF
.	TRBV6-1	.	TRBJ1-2	TGTGCCAGCAGTGAACCAGGCTCGTATGGCTACACCTTC	CASSEPGSYGYTF
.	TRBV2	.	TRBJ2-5	TGTGCCAGCAGTGAAGCGCTTCATAGGCAGGGGGGCACCCCCCAAGAGACCCAGTACTTC	CASSEALHRQGGTPQETQYF
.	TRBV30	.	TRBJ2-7	TGTGCCTGGAGTCCTTCACGACACAGCCCCTACGAGCAGTACTTC	CAWSPSRHSPYEQYF
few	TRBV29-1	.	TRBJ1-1	TGCAGCGTTTTACCTATCACTGAAGCTTTCTTT	CSVLPITEAFF
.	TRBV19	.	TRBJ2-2	TGTGCCAGTAGTATGACGATCGGGGAGCTGTTTTTT	CASSMTIGELFF
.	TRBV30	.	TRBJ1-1	TGTGCCTGGAGCCCGTACATTAGGGACACTGAAGCTTTCTTT	CAWSPYIRDTEAFF
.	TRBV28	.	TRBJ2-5	TGTGCCAGCAGCCCTACCCCAAGGGGGGGGGCGAAGACCCAGTACTTC	CASSPTPRGGAKTQYF
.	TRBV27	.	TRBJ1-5	TGTGCCAGCAGTTTTGGGGGGCTCTTTCGGCAGCCCCAGCATTTT	CASSFGGLFRQPQHF
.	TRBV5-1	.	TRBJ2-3	TGCGCCAGCAGCACCATTCTAGCCCCCACAGATACGCAGTATTTT	CASSTILAPTDTQYF
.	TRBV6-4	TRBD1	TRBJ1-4	TGTGCCAGCAGTGACCCCGGGACAGAGGGCACTAATGAAAAACTGTTTTTT	CASSDPGTEGTNEKLFF
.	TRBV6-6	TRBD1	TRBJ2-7	TGTGCCAGCATCCGGGATGGGCAGGGGGCGACGGAGCAGTACTTC	CASIRDGQGATEQYF
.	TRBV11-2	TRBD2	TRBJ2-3	TGTGCCAGCAGGGCGGGGGGCACAGATACGCAGTATTTT	CASRAGGTDTQYF
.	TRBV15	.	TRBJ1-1	TGTGCCACCAGCAGAACAGGGGAAGCTTTCTTT	CATSRTGEAFF
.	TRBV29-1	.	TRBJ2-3	TGCAGCGTTGGCGAGGGCTTGGCAGATACGCAGTATTTT	CSVGEGLADTQYF
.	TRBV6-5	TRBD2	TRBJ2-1	TGTGCCAGCAGACCCTGGACTAGCGGGAGCAATGAGCAGTTCTTC	CASRPWTSGSNEQFF
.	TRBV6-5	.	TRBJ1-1	TGTGCCAGCAGTCCACCGGGCATGAACACTGAAGCTTTCTTT	CASSPPGMNTEAFF
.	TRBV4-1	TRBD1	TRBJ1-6	TGCGCCAGCAGCCAAGACAGGGGGAGCTCCTATAATTCACCCCTCCACTTT	CASSQDRGSSYNSPLHF
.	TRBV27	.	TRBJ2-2	TGTGCCAGCAGTTTATTTACCCTGAACACCGGGGAGCTGTTTTTT	CASSLFTLNTGELFF
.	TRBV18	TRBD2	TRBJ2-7	TGTGCCAGCTCACCGGGGAGGGCAGTTGGTTACGAGCAGTACTTC	CASSPGRAVGYEQYF
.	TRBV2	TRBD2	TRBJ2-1	TGTGCCAGCAGTCTAGCGGGGGGGCCTTACAATGAGCAGTTCTTC	CASSLAGGPYNEQFF
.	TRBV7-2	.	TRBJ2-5	TGTGCCAGCAGCTTACGACCCTACAAGGGGGGCCAAGAGACCCAGTACTTC	CASSLRPYKGGQETQYF
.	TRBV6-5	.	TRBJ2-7	TGTGCCAGCACCAACGCGGACGAGCAGTACTTC	CASTNADEQYF
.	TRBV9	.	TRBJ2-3	TGTGCCAGCAGCCTGGCTCCCAGCACAGATACGCAGTATTTT	CASSLAPSTDTQYF
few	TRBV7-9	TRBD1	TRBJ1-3	TGTGCCAGCAGCTTACGACAGGGGACTGGAAACACCATATATTTT	CASSLRQGTGNTIYF
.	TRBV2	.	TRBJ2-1	TGTGCCAGCTTCTGGTCCAATGAGCAGTTCTTC	CASFWSNEQFF
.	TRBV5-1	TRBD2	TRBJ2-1	TGCGCCAGCAGCTTGCAAGCGGGGGGATACAATGAGCAGTTCTTC	CASSLQAGGYNEQFF
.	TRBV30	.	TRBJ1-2	TGTGCCTGGAGTCCCATGGGCGATTCTGGCTACACCTTC	CAWSPMGDSGYTF
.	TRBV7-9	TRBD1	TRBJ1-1	TGTGCCAGCAAGGTTATTACGGGGACAGGGAACACTGAAGCTTTCTTT	CASKVITGTGNTEAFF
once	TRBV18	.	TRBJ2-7	TGTGCCAGCTCACCAAGACAGTCCTCCTACGAGCAGTACTTC	CASSPRQSSYEQYF
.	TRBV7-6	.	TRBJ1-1	TGTGCCAGCAGCTTAGGACAGACGAACACTGAAGCTTTCTTT	CASSLGQTNTEAFF
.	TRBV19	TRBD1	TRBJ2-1	TGTGCCAGTAGGGTTCAACAGGGGGATGAGCAGTTCTTC	CASRVQQGDEQFF
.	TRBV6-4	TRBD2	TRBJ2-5	TGTGCCAGCACTGGACTAGCGGGACACGGGACCCAGTACTTC	CASTGLAGHGTQYF
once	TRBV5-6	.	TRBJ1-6	TGTGCCAGCAGCTTTGGACACTCACCCCTCCACTTT	CASSFGHSPLHF
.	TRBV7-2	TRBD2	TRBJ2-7	TGTGCCAGCAGCACGGGGGGGAAAACGTACGAGCAGTACTTC	CASSTGGKTYEQYF
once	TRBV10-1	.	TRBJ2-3	TGCGCCAGCGGCCAAGGAGATACGCAGTATTTT	CASGQGDTQYF